The clone carrying this T cell receptor (beta chain) came up a few times. Its antigen is not known. The CDR3 is 15 residues long. Germline values: CDR1 SEHNR, CDR2 FQNEAQ (reference sequence). Between the trimmed V and J ends, which lost 4 bases and 9 bases, there was a span of 16 bases. Individual cDNA molecules were tagged with unique molecular identifiers. TCRdb itself ran the 5' RACE reads through MiXCR, one entry per CDR3 protein. This table holds fewer than 100,000 distinct CDR3 sequences, approximately 15% found once. This sample is drawn from a study of early T cells in non-severe SARS-CoV-2 infection. As for the study in general: Alpha and beta chains were unpaired, from unsorted whole-blood bulk RNA. Broader study findings: In VDJdb matching, anti-spike CD8 responses were favored while private and CD4 specificities went missing.

The chain uses TRBV7-9 and TRBJ1-6; perhaps TRBD1 as D (6 bases). The sequence was obtained from an adult who was a healthcare worker with PCR-confirmed SARS-CoV-2 infection or an uninfected control (not recorded which). Sequences were obtained from whole blood. The DNA for the CDR3 is TGTGCCAGCAGCTCTTCCGGGACAAACTCTTCACCCCTCCACTTT. This encodes CASSSSGTNSSPLHF.